The entry below gives a single TCR beta chain sequence along with its context. The target of this receptor is not known. Base qualities are missing; no much larger clone stands one base away. The CDR3 spans 12 residues, from the cysteine through the phenylalanine. The sequence is cut down to CDR3 DNA, 36 bases in frame from base 1. At the junction V is shortened by 7 bases and J by 4 bases, with 10 bases in between. The germline V gene (reference sequence) yields SEHNR for CDR1 and FQNEAQ for CDR2. These data come from a study of cytomegalovirus exposure and HLA in healthy donors (dated by TCRdb to 2015 to 2018). Regarding the complete study: An earlier analysis of approximately 640 of the donors reported 250 to 350 Gb of sequence data and 117 million unique TCR beta sequences from approximately 180 million T cells. Roughly 300 gigabases of sequencing data and 91 million or so unique TCR sequences made up an early release that covered approximately 620 HLA-typed donors. The genetic ancestry cluster associated with self-reported Caucasian donors included around four fifths of the roughly 380 genotyped donors. The study was designed to test whether signatures of past pathogen exposure could be identified by cataloging public T cell receptors. The T cell repertoires of around 670 subjects were profiled by immunosequencing and related to cytomegalovirus serostatus. In addition to the first cohort of approximately 650 subjects, a separate validation cohort of 120 different subjects was used. To predict cytomegalovirus infection status, the study combined high-throughput TCR immunosequencing, statistical association of individual TCRs with disease status, and machine learning. To study patterns of TCR occurrence, a later analysis re-analyzed previously published TCR beta repertoires from under 750 donors and added high-resolution HLA genotyping. In the later analysis, no new phenotypic data were used to find candidate immune exposures; instead, reliance was placed on TCR beta sequences and their occurrence across donors. An earlier analysis of 587 of the donors used high-throughput TCR beta sequencing to judge whether each TCR beta V gene segment behaved as functional or pseudogenic. Donor age, sex, ethnicity and CMV serostatus were collected together with the repertoire data. A later genetic analysis used genome-wide SNP genotypes for about 60% of the roughly 670 donors, treating that subset as a discovery cohort. All discovery cohort repertoires had been generated using a single sequencing platform. HLA typing included class I and class II loci at four-digit resolution. Typing coverage differed by locus: A, B, C, DRB1 and DQB1 were typed in roughly 620-630 donors, DQA1 in approximately 520, DPA1 in around 580, and DPB1 in 450 to 490. Several DR-DQ haplotypes were treated as single units for association and clustering because of strong linkage in the cohort. Among some 400 genotyped donors of the cohort, an average of around 250,000 unique TCR beta nucleotide sequences was sequenced per donor, of which roughly 17% were non-productive. On the study overall, not on this receptor specifically: A cluster of highly shared sequence variants was judged likely to be a technical artifact of the sequencing pipeline. In a later analysis, HLA-associated TCR beta chains showed more clonal expansion and lower generation probabilities than non-associated chains that were equally common. When HLA alleles, especially DR and DQ, strongly co-occurred, attributing TCR associations to individual alleles was difficult. Three of the identified cytomegalovirus-associated TCR beta chains were confirmed in vitro to be specific for cytomegalovirus antigens. Most TCR sequences were observed very rarely across donors, whereas some public TCRs were present in many individuals. The authors suggested that the approach could potentially be extended to other disease states and immunological phenotypes. Cytomegalovirus status was reported to be diagnosed by the classifier with high specificity and sensitivity in both the original and validation cohorts. The 87-base-pair reads could not distinguish some IMGT-functional V segments, including TRBV6-2 and TRBV6-3, so those segments were excluded. The presence/absence analyses assumed that sequencing depth was roughly uniform across donors, and that assumption may not be true. A later analysis reported that several top co-occurrence clusters appeared linked to parvovirus B19, influenza, CMV and Epstein-Barr virus. A later analysis found that TCR association rates varied across HLA loci, with DRB1 alleles showing the most associated TCRs and HLA-C alleles the fewest. A later genetic analysis associated a missense DCLRE1C variant with V-gene and J-gene trimming of TCR beta chains, and an independent cohort replicated the association. Roughly 17 rarely observed V segments, including chromosome 9 orphons, were excluded from the earlier analysis of some 590 of the donors because counts were too low. Correlated functional status among segregating V segments might be attributable to linkage disequilibrium, but an unknown experimental factor could not be ruled out. An earlier analysis of around 540 of the donors showed that most TCR beta V segments appeared in productive rearrangements either about 87% or about 30% of the time, which broadly matched IMGT annotations. The study listed 164 TCR beta chains as associated with cytomegalovirus. In a later analysis, 15,000 to 20,000 TCR beta sequences were associated with specific HLA alleles at a false discovery rate of 0.05. A later analysis found that most CMV-associated TCR beta chains appeared HLA-restricted, with HLA associations seemingly driven largely by CMV exposure. A further reported finding was that TCR beta sequences accurately predicted the HLA-A and HLA-B alleles for most subjects in the first cohort. According to a later genetic analysis, donors in an Asian-associated ancestry cluster had fewer N-insertions in productive TCRs than the approximately 700-donor mean. The only immune exposure information available for the cohort was CMV serostatus. HLA typing was unavailable for some donors at each locus, so association tests used only the typed subset. In this cohort, only TCR beta chains were sequenced, and detectable features were limited by the absence of alpha or paired-chain data.

Receptor libraries were prepared by the immunoSEQ multiplex PCR assay. For the multiplex PCR, a mixture combining 60 forward primers for TCR Vbeta segments and 13 reverse primers for TCR Jbeta segments was used. Amplification of the CDR3 region of rearranged TCR beta genes was performed with a multiplex PCR assay on genomic DNA. The amplified TCR beta libraries were sequenced on the Illumina HiSeq System as 87-base-pair reads. The source study handled its data this way. A later analysis tallied 75 million to 85 million unique TCR beta chains across the 666 repertoires, and roughly 11 million of those chains were shared by two or more donors. Raw reads were error-corrected and collapsed into unique sequences by a nearest-neighbor algorithm in which closely related sequences were merged to remove PCR and sequencing errors. To assign V, D and J gene segments, CDR3 sequences were aligned to IMGT reference sequences. Each retained sequence needed at least a six-nucleotide match to both a V gene segment and a J gene segment. Rearrangements were called productive when the CDR3 lacked stop codons and stayed in frame with V and J; all others were non-productive. CDR3 was defined by IMGT convention, running from the second conserved V-encoded cysteine to the conserved J-encoded phenylalanine. Sequences without an unambiguous match to a single V gene segment were excluded from the earlier analysis of approximately 560 of the donors. In an earlier analysis of some 590 of the donors, V segments were called functional above 56.7% productive rearrangements and were called segregating when the between-donor standard deviation exceeded 5%. To diagnose cytomegalovirus status from the catalog of TCR beta chain sequences, a statistical classification framework was built. V and J gene assignment, in a later analysis, came from comparing TCR nucleotide sequences with IMGT/GENE-DB human TR gene sequences. The TCRdist pipeline was used in a later analysis to assign CDR3 sequences and most-parsimonious VDJ recombination scenarios. A later analysis defined each TCR beta chain by its CDR3 amino acid sequence plus V-gene family, and excluded reads lacking a unique V-gene family. In a later analysis, approximately 640 highly shared, low-generation-probability nucleotide sequences were removed to address suspected cross-contamination and a sequencing artifact. For each public chain, a later analysis derived a clonal expansion index from normalized ranks of inferred template counts within each repertoire. Generation probabilities in a later analysis came from a VDJ recombination model fitted to out-of-frame rearrangements, and those results were checked against IGoR. Hypergeometric tests were used in a later analysis to score TCR-TCR, TCR-HLA and TCR-CMV co-occurrence, with a repertoire-size bias correction applied to the TCR pairs. In a later analysis, false discovery rates were estimated by permuting HLA or CMV assignments 20 times. In a later analysis, co-occurring TCRs were grouped with DBSCAN, and TCRdist sequence similarity was added when clustering was performed within HLA-allele-positive subsets. Repertoires with fewer than 30,000 or more than 120,000 public chains were left out of co-occurrence clustering, as were a few repertoires with anomalous nucleotide sharing. TCRdb re-hosts the immuneACCESS table, in-frame sequences only. Its copies lack some clones; in the studies checked, an unresolved V gene accounts for under half of them, and the cause for the rest is not known. That table supplies the V and J calls and clone size; D and trimming were determined from the DNA. The sample table lists tens of thousands of clones, about two thirds of them with a count of one. More than 7% of the sample goes to the ten largest clones.

The cohort comprised around 700 healthy bone marrow donors. At the time of sampling, all cohort members were nominally healthy, though unrecorded immune exposures were likely present. The donor tested CMV seronegative, placing the donor among the 350 or so seronegative members of the cohort. A peripheral blood sample was provided by each donor, and peripheral blood mononuclear cells were used for TCR beta sequencing. Genomic DNA was extracted from the blood cell samples with the Qiagen DNeasy Blood Extraction Kit. Sequencing was performed on PBMCs. This clonotype originated in a man in his fifties or sixties in good health and CMV-seronegative. The chain is made from TRBV7-9 and TRBJ1-1; the D gene is possibly TRBD1, with 6 bases matching. The CDR3 has the sequence CASTWDTTEAFF. The DNA sequence is TGTGCCAGCACCTGGGACACCACTGAAGCTTTCTTT.